The 3 T cell receptor beta chains presented below share a single source sample, sequenced in a study of molecular identifiers for immune sequencing clone quantification. TCRdb reprocessed the PCR reads via MiXCR and lists one record per CDR3 protein. The data hold some 320,000 distinct CDR3 sequences, with 20% to 25% observed a single time. Input material: naive CD8+ T cells from blood, with Jurkat cell RNA spiked in. Subset described: FACS-sorted CD8+CD4-CCR7+CD45RA+ naive T cells. Receptors were obtained from a human donor in good health. Some libraries in this study had Jurkat cell RNA spiked in.

This clonotype was observed many times. The chain carries TRBV7-9 and TRBJ1-5; possibly TRBD1 for D (5 bases). The CDR3 spans 12 residues. V lost 4 bases and J lost 7, with 8 bases in between. Germline V lookup: CDR1 SEHNR, CDR2 FQNEAQ (reference sequence). The CDR3 nucleotides read TGTGCCAGCAGCTCCGAGGGGCAGCCCCAGCATTTT. The encoded protein is CASSSEGQPQHF.

There are many counts of this clonotype. CDR3 DNA sequence: TGTGCCAGCTTTTCGGTCAACTATGGCTACACCTTC. Protein sequence: CASFSVNYGYTF. V gene TRBV27 combines with J gene TRBJ1-2; D not resolved. CDR1 and CDR2 from the germline V gene are MNHEY and SMNVEV (reference sequence). The CDR3 loop spans 12 amino acids. The ends were cut back, 8 bases at V and 2 bases at J, with 9 bases in the middle.

This clonotype was counted ten times or more. The V call is TRBV5-1, the J call TRBJ2-7, with TRBD1 matching over 7 bases. Germline V gene sequence: CDR1 SGHRS, CDR2 YFSETQ. The CDR3 has 13 residues. Trimming took 4 bases from V and 7 from J; bases not matched to a gene: 8. CDR3 amino acids: CASSVTGFGEQYF. Written as DNA, the CDR3 is TGCGCCAGCAGCGTGACAGGGTTTGGGGAGCAGTACTTC.